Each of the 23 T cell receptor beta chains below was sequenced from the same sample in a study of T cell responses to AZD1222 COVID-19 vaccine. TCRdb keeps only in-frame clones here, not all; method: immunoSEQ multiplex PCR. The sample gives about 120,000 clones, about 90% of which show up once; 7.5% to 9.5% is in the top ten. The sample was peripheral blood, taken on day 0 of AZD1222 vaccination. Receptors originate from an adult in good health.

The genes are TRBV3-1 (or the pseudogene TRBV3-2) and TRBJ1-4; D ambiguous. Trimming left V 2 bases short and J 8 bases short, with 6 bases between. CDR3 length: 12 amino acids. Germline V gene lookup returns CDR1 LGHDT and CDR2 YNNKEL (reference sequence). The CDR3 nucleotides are TGTGCCAGCAGCCAACGAAGGGAAAAACTGTTTTTT. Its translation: CASSQRREKLFF.

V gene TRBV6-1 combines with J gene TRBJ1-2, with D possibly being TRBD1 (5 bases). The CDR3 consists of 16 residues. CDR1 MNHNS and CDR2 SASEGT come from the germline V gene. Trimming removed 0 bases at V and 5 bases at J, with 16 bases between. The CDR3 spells CASSEAGQGTAYGYTF. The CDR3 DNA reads TGTGCCAGCAGTGAAGCGGGGCAAGGGACCGCGTATGGCTACACCTTC.

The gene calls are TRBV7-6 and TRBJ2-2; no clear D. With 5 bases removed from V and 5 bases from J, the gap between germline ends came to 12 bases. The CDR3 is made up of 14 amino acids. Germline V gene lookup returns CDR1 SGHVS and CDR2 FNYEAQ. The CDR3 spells CASSAYSGTGELFF. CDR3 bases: TGTGCCAGCAGCGCGTACTCTGGTACCGGGGAGCTGTTTTTT.

The CDR3 loop reads CASSYTADYGYTF. CDR3 sequence (DNA): TGTGCCAGCAGTTACACCGCCGACTATGGCTACACCTTC. The chain uses TRBV6-2 or TRBV6-3 and TRBJ1-2; D not certain. Trimming cost V 2 bases and J 3 bases, with 7 bases left between them. The V gene's germline CDR1 is MNHEY and CDR2 SVGEGT. This CDR3 spans 13 amino acids.

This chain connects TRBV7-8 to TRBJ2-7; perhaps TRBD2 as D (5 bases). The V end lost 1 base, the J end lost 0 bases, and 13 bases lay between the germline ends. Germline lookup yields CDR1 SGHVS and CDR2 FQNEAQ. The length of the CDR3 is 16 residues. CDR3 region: CASSLDRGALSYEQYF. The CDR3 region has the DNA TGTGCCAGCAGCTTAGATCGGGGAGCCCTCTCCTACGAGCAGTACTTC.

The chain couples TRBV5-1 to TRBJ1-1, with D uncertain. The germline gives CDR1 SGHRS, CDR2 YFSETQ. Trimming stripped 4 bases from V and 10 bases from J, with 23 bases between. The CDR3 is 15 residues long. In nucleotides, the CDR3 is TGCGCCAGCAGCCGCCGAGGTGAGGGTGAGGATGGAGCTTTCTTT. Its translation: CASSRRGEGEDGAFF.

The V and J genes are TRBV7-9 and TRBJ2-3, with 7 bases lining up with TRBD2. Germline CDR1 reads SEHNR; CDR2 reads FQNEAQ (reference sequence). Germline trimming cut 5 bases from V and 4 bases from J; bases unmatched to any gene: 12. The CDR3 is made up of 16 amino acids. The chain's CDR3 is CASSLTGSGGADTQYF. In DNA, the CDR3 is TGTGCCAGCAGCCTGACGGGCAGTGGGGGGGCAGATACGCAGTATTTT.

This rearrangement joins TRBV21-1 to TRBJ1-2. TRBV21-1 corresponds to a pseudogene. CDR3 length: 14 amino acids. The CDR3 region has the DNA TGTGCCAGCAGCAATGTCGGTAAGAGCTATGGCTACACCTTC. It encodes CASSNVGKSYGYTF.

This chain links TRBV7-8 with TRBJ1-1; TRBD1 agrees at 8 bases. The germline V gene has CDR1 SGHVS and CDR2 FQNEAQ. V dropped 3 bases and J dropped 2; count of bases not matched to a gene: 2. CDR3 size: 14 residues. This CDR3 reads CASSFGQGNTEAFF. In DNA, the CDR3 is TGTGCCAGCAGCTTCGGACAGGGAAACACTGAAGCTTTCTTT. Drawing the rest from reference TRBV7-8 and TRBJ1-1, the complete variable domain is GAGVSQSPRYKVAKRGQDVALRCDPISGHVSLFWYQQALGQGPEFLTYFQNEAQLDKSGLPSDRFFAERPEGSVSTLKIQRTQQEDSAVYLCASSFGQGNTEAFFGQGTRLTVV.

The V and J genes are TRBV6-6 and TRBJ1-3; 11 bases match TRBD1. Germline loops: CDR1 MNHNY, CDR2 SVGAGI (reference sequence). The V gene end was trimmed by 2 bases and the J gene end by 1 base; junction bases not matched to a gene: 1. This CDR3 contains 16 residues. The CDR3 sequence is CASSYRDRGSGNTIYF. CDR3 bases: TGTGCCAGCAGTTACAGGGACAGGGGGTCTGGAAACACCATATATTTT.

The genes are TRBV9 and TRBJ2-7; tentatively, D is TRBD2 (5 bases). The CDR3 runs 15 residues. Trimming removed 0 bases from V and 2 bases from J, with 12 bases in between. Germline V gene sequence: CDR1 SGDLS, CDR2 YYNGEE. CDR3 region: CASSVGGRSAYEQYF. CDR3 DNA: TGTGCCAGCAGCGTAGGAGGGAGAAGCGCCTACGAGCAGTACTTC.

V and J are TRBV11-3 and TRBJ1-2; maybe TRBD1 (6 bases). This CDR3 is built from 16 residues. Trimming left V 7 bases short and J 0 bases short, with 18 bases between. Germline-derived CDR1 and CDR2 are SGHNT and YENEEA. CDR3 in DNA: TGTGCCAGCAAGCCCACAGGGTGTCGTGCTAACTATGGCTACACCTTC. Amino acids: CASKPTGCRANYGYTF.

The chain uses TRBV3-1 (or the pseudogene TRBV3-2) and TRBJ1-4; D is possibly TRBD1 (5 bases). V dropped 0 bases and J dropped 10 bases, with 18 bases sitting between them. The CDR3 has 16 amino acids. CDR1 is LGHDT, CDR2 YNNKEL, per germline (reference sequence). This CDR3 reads CASSQDLVGAAGKLFF. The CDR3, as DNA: TGTGCCAGCAGCCAAGATCTTGTAGGGGCGGCCGGAAAACTGTTTTTT.

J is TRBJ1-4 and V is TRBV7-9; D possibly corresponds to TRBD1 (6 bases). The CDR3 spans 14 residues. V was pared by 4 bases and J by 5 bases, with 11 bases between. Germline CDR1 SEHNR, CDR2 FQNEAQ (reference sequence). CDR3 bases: TGTGCCAGCAGCTATTCAGGGGTAAATGAAAAACTGTTTTTT. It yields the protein CASSYSGVNEKLFF.

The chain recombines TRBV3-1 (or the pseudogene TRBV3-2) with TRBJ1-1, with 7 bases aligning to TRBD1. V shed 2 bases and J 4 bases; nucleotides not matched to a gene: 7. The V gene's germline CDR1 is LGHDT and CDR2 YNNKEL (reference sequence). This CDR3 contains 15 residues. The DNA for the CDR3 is TGTGCCAGCAGCCAACCCAACAGGGGAGGCACTGAAGCTTTCTTT. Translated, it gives CASSQPNRGGTEAFF.

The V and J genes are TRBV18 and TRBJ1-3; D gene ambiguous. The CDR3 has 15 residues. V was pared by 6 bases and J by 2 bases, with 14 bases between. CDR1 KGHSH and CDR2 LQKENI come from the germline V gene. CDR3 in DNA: TGTGCCAGCTCCCGACCCCCCGAAACTGGAAACACCATATATTTT. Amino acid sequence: CASSRPPETGNTIYF.

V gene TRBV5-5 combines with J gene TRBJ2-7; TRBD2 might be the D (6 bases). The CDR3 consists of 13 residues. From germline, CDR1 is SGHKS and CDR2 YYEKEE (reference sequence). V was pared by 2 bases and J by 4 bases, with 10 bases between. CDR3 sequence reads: CASSFPGGYEQYF. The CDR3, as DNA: TGTGCCAGCAGCTTTCCCGGGGGTTACGAGCAGTACTTC.

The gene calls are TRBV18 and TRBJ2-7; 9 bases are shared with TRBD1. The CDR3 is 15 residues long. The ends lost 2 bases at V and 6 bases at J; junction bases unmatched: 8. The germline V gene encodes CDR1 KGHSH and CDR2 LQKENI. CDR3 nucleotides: TGTGCCAGCTCACCAGCGCCGGGACAGGGTTTCGAGCAGTACTTC. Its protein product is CASSPAPGQGFEQYF.

CDR3 DNA sequence: TGTGCCAGCAGCCCCGACAATTCTGAAGCTTTCTTT. Its protein product is CASSPDNSEAFF. This chain uses TRBV9 with TRBJ1-1; D is ambiguous. Germline V gene lookup returns CDR1 SGDLS and CDR2 YYNGEE. With 4 bases removed from V and 6 bases from J, the gap between germline ends came to 10 bases. CDR3 length equals 12 residues.

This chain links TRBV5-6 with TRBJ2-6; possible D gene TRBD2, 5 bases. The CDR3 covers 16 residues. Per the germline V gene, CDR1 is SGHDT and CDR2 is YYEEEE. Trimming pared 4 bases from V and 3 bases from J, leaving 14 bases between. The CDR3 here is CASSLEAHSGANVLTF. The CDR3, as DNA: TGTGCCAGCAGCCTGGAGGCCCATAGTGGGGCCAACGTCCTGACTTTC. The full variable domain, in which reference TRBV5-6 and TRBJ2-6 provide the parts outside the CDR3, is DAGVTQSPTHLIKTRGQQVTLRCSPKSGHDTVSWYQQALGQGPQFIFQYYEEEERQRGNFPDRFSGHQFPNYSSELNVNALLLGDSALYLCASSLEAHSGANVLTFGAGSRLTVL.

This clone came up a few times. In DNA, the CDR3 is TGTGCCAGCGCGCCGACAGGGATGCTCTCCTACAATGAGCAGTTCTTC. Translated: CASAPTGMLSYNEQFF. This chain connects TRBV19 to TRBJ2-1, with 7 bases that match TRBD1. The CDR3 loop spans 16 amino acids. Germline V gives CDR1 LNHDA, CDR2 SQIVND (reference sequence). J was trimmed by 0 bases and V by 9 bases; bases with no gene match: 11.

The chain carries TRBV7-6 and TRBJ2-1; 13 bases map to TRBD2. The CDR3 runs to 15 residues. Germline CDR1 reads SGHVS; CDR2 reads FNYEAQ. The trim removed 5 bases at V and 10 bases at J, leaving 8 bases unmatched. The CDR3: CASSQTSGGAGEQFF. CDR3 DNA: TGTGCCAGCAGCCAAACTAGCGGGGGGGCTGGAGAGCAGTTCTTC.

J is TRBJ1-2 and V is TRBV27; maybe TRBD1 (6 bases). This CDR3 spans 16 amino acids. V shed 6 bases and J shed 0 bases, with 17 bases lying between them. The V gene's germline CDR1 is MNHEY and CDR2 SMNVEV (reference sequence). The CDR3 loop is CASSRLRGATNYGYTF. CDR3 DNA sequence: TGTGCCAGCAGCCGACTGAGGGGGGCGACTAACTATGGCTACACCTTC.